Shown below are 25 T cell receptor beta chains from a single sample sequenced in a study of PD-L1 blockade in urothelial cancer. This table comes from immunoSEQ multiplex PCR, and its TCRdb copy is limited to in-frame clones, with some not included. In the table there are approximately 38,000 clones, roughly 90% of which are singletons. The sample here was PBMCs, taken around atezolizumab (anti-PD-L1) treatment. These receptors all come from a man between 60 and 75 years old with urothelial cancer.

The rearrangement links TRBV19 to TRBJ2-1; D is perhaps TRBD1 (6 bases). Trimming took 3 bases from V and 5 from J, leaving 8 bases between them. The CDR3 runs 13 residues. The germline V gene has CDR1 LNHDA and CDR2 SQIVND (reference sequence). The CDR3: CASSIGQNNEQFF. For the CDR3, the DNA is TGTGCCAGTAGTATTGGACAGAACAATGAGCAGTTCTTC.

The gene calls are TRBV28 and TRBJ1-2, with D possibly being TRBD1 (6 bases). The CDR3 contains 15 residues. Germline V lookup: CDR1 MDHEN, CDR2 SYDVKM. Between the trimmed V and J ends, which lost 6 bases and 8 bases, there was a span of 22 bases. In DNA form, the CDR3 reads TGTGCCAGCAGGTCCCCAGGGTCCTTACAGGGAGGCTACACCTTC. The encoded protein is CASRSPGSLQGGYTF.

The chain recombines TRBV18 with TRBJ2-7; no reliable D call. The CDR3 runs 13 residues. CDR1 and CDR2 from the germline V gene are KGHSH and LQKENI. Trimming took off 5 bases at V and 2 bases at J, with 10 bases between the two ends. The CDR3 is CASSLTSAYEQYF. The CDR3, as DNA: TGTGCCAGCTCATTAACCTCAGCCTACGAGCAGTACTTC.

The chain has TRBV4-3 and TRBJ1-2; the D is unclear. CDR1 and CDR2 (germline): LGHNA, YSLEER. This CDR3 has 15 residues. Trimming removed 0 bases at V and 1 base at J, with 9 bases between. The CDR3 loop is CASSQDYNSNYGYTF. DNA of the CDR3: TGCGCCAGCAGCCAAGATTATAACAGTAACTATGGCTACACCTTC.

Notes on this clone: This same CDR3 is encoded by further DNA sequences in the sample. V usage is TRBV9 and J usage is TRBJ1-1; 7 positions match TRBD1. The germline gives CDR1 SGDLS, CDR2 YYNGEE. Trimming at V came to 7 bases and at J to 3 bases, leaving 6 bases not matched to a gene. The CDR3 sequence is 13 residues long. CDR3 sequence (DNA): TGTGCCAGCTCCACCCAGGGGGACACTGAAGCTTTCTTT. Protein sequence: CASSTQGDTEAFF.

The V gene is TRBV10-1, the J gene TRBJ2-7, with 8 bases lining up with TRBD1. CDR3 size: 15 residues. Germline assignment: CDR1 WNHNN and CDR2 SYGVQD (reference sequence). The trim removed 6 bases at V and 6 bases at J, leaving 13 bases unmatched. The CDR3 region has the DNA TGCGCCAGCAGCCCTGAGGGGACAGGATCGGGCGAGCAGTACTTC. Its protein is CASSPEGTGSGEQYF.

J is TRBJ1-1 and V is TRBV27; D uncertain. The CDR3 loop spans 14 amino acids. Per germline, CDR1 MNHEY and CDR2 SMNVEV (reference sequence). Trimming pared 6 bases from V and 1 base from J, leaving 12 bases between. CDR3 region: CASSVQRQNTEAFF. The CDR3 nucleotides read TGTGCCAGCAGCGTTCAGAGACAGAACACTGAAGCTTTCTTT.

CDR3 sequence (DNA): TGCAGCGGGCGGGGTAACGGTAATGAAAAACTGTTTTTT. Amino acids: CSGRGNGNEKLFF. V is TRBV29-1 and J is TRBJ1-4; D uncertain. The germline CDR1 and CDR2 sequences are SQVTM and ANQGSEA. CDR3 length: 13 residues. Between the trimmed V and J ends, which lost 7 bases and 4 bases, there was a span of 13 bases.

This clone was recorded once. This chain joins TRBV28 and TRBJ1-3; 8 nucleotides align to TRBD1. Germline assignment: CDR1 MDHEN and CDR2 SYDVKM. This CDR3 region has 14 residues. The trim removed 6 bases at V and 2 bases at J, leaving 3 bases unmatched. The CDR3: CASRTGGAGNTIYF. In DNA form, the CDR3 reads TGTGCCAGCAGAACAGGGGGTGCTGGAAACACCATATATTTT.

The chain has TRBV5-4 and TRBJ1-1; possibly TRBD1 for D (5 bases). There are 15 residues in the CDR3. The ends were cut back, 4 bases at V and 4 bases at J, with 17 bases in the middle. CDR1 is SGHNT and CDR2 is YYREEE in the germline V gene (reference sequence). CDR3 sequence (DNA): TGTGCCAGCAGCCGAGACTCATCCGGGGGCACTGAAGCTTTCTTT. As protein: CASSRDSSGGTEAFF.

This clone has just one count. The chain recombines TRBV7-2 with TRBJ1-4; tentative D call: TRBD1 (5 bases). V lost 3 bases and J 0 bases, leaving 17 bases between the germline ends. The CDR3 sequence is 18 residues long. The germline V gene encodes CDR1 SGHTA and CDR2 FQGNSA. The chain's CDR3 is CASSFLIGQGPTNEKLFF. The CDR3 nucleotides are TGTGCCAGCAGCTTTCTTATAGGCCAGGGCCCAACTAATGAAAAACTGTTTTTT.

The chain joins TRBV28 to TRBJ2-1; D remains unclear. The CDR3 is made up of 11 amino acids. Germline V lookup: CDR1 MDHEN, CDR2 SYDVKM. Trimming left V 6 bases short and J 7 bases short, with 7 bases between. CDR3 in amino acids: CASSPLNEQFF. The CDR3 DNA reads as TGTGCCAGCAGCCCCCTGAATGAGCAGTTCTTC.

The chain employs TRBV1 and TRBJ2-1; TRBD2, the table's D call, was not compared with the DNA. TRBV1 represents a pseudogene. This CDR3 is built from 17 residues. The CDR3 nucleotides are TGCACCAGCAGCCAAGAAGAAACGACTATTCCCTACAATGAGCAGTTCTTC. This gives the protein CTSSQEETTIPYNEQFF.

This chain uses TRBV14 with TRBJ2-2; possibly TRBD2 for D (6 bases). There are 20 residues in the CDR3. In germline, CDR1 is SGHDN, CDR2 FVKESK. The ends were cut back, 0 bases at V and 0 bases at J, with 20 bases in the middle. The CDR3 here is CASSQDPLFVGLPNTGELFF. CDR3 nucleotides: TGTGCCAGCAGCCAAGATCCCCTGTTTGTGGGACTGCCGAACACCGGGGAGCTGTTTTTT. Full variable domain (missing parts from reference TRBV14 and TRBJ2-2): EAGVTQFPSHSVIEKGQTVTLRCDPISGHDNLYWYRRVMGKEIKFLLHFVKESKQDESGMPNNRFLAERTGGTYSTLKVQPAELEDSGVYFCASSQDPLFVGLPNTGELFFGEGSRLTVL.

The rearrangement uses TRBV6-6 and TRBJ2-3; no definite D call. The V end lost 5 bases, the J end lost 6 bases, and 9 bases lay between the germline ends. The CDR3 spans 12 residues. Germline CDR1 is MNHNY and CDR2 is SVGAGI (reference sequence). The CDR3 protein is CASSAPTDTQYF. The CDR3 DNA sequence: TGTGCCAGCAGTGCCCCGACTGATACGCAGTATTTT.

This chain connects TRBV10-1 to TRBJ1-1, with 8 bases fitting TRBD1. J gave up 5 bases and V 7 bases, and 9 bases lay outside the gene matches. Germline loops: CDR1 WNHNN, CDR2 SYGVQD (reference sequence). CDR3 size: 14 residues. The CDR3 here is CASIRTGGRTEAFF. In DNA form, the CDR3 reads TGCGCCAGCATTCGAACAGGGGGACGTACTGAAGCTTTCTTT.

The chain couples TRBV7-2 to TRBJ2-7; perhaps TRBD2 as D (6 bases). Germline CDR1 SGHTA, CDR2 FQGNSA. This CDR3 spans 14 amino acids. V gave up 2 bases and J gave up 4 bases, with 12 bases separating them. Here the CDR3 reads CASSLRTTRYEQYF. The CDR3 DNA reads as TGTGCCAGCAGCTTAAGGACTACCAGATACGAGCAGTACTTC. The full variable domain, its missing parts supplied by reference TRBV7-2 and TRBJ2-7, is GAGVSQSPSNKVTEKGKDVELRCDPISGHTALYWYRQSLGQGLEFLIYFQGNSAPDKSGLPSDRFSAERTGGSVSTLTIQRTQQEDSAVYLCASSLRTTRYEQYFGPGTRLTVT.

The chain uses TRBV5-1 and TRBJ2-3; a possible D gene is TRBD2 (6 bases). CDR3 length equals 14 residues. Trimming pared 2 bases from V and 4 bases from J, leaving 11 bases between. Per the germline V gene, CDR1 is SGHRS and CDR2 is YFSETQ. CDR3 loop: CASSFQGGADTQYF. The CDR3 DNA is TGCGCCAGCAGCTTCCAGGGAGGAGCAGATACGCAGTATTTT.

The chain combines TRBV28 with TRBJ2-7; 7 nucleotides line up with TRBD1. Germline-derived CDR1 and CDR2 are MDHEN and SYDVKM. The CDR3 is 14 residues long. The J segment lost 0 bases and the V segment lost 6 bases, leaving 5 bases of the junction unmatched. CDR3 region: CASRPGTVSYEQYF. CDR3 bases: TGTGCCAGCAGGCCAGGGACAGTCTCCTACGAGCAGTACTTC. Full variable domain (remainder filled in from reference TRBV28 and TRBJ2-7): DVKVTQSSRYLVKRTGEKVFLECVQDMDHENMFWYRQDPGLGLRLIYFSYDVKMKEKGDIPEGYSVSREKKERFSLILESASTNQTSMYLCASRPGTVSYEQYFGPGTRLTVT.

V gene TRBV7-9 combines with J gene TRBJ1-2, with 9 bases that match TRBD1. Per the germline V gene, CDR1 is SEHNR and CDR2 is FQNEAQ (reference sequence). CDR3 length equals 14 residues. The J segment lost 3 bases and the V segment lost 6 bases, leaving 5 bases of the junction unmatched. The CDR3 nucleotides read TGTGCCAGCAGTAGAGACAGGGGGGACTATGGCTACACCTTC. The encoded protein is CASSRDRGDYGYTF.

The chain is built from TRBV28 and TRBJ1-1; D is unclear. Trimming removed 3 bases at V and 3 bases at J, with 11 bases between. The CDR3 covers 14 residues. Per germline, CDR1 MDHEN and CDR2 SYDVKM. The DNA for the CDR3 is TGTGCCAGCAGTTTGTCCGGGTGGGACACTGAAGCTTTCTTT. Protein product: CASSLSGWDTEAFF.

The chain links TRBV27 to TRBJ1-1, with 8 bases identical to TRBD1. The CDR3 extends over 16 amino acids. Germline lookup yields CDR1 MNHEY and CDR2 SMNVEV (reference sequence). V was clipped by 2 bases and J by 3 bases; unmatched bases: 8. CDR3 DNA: TGTGCCAGCAGTTTAGGGGGCAACAGGGGGGACACTGAAGCTTTCTTT. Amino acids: CASSLGGNRGDTEAFF.

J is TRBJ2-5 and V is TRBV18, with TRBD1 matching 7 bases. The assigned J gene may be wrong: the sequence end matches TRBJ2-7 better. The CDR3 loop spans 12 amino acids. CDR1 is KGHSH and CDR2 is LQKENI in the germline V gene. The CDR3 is CASSPDRAEQYF. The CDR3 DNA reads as TGTGCCAGCTCACCAGACAGGGCCGAGCAGTACTTC.

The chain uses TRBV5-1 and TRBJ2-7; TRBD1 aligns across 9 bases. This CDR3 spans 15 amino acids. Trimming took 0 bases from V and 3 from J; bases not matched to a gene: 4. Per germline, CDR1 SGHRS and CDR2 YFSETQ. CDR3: CASSLGGQGSYEQYF. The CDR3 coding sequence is TGCGCCAGCAGCTTGGGGGGACAGGGTAGCTACGAGCAGTACTTC.

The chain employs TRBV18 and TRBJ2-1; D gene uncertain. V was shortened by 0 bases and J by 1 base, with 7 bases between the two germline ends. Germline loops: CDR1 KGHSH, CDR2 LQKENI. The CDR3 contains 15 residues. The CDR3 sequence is CASSPPGFSYNEQFF. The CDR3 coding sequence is TGTGCCAGCTCACCACCCGGGTTTTCCTACAATGAGCAGTTCTTC.